This T cell receptor (beta chain) came from a study of T cell repertoires in cytomegalovirus infection. The CDR3 runs 13 residues. CDR1 is SGHDT and CDR2 is YYEEEE in the germline V gene. V was clipped by 0 bases and J by 6 bases; unmatched bases: 3. TCRdb re-called the reads through MiXCR, storing one row per CDR3 protein. Here the sample spans 250,000 or so distinct CDR3 sequences, 17% being singletons. The clonotype originates from a human donor in good health (CMV status not recorded). Some clones in this sample may be carry-over from other donors' samples. This chain connects TRBV5-6 to TRBJ2-7; 7 nucleotides line up with TRBD2. The sequenced sample consisted of CD8+ T cells from PBMCs. The CDR3: CASSLVAGTEQYF. For the CDR3, the DNA is TGTGCCAGCAGCTTGGTAGCGGGCACCGAGCAGTACTTC.